This T cell receptor beta chain was documented in a study of T cells in Graves' hyperthyroidism and ophthalmopathy. General observations from the study: Most clonotypes expanded in the thyroid (above 0.001) were also present in blood.

The germline V and J ends were trimmed by 0 bases and 6 bases, with 9 bases remaining between them. Germline lookup yields CDR1 LNHDA and CDR2 SQIVND (reference sequence). The CDR3 loop spans 14 amino acids. The source material, RNA transcripts, was used to amplify TCR beta CDR3 regions. During a first-round RT-PCR of the TCR CDR3, the HTBI primer set was used. TCRdb recomputed calls from the multiplex PCR reads with MiXCR, one row per CDR3 protein. The repertoire includes hundreds of thousands of distinct CDR3 sequences, 14% to 15% of them detected once, and around 13% sits in the top ten. A word on this clonotype: No antigen is known for it.

The sample consisted of blood. The clonotype comes from a man younger than 30 with Graves' ophthalmopathy. This chain connects TRBV19 to TRBJ2-4; D is unresolved. The CDR3 coding sequence is TGTGCCAGTAGTATAGATCTGGTGGGAAACATTCAGTACTTC. Translating it yields CASSIDLVGNIQYF.